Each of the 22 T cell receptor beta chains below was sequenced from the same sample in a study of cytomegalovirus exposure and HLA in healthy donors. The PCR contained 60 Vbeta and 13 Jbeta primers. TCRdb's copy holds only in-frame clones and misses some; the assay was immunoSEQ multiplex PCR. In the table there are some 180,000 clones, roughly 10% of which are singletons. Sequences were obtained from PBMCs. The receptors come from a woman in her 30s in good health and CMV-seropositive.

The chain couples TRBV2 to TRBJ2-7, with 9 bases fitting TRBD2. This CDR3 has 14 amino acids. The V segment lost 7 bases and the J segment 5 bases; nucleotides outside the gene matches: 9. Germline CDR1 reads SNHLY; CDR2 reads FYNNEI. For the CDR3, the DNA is TGTGCCAGCAAAAGGGGCGGGAGGGGGGACGAGCAGTACTTC. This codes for CASKRGGRGDEQYF.

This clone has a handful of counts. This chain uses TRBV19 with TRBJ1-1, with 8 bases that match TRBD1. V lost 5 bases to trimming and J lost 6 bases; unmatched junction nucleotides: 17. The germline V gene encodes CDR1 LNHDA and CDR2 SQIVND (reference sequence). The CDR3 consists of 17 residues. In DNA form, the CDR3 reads TGTGCCAGTAGTCCCCGGGCGGGACAGGTTAGGGACGCTGAAGCTTTCTTT. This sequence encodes CASSPRAGQVRDAEAFF.

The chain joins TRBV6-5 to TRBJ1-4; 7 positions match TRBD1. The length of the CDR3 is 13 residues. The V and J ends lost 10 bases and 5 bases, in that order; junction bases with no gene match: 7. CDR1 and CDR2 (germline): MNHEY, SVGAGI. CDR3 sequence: CATSGQPNEKLFF. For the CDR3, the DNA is TGTGCCACCTCGGGACAGCCGAATGAAAAACTGTTTTTT.

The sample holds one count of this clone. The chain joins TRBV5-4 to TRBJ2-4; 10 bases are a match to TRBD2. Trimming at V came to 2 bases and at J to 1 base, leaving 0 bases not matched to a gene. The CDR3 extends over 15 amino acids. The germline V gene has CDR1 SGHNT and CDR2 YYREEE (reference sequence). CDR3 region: CASSLLAGAKNIQYF. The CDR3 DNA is TGTGCCAGCAGCTTACTAGCGGGGGCCAAAAACATTCAGTACTTC.

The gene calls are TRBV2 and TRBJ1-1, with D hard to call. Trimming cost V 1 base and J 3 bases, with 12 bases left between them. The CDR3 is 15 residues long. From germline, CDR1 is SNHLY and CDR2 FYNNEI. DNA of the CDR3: TGTGCCAGCAGTGAAGGGAACAGTGTCGACACTGAAGCTTTCTTT. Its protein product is CASSEGNSVDTEAFF.

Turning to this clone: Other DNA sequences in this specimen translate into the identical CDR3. The CDR3 protein is CASSWGQGDTEAFF. CDR3 coding DNA: TGTGCCAGCAGCTGGGGACAGGGGGACACTGAAGCTTTCTTT. The chain recombines TRBV5-4 with TRBJ1-1; 11 positions agree with TRBD1. V trimming: 3 bases; J trimming: 3 bases; junction bases outside the gene matches: 1. This CDR3 contains 14 residues. Germline V lookup: CDR1 SGHNT, CDR2 YYREEE (reference sequence).

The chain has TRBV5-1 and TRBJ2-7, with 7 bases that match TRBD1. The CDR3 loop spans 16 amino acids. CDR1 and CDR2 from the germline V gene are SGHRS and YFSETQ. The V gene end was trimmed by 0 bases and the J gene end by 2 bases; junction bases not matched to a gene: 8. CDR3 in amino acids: CASSLGIDRVTYEQYF. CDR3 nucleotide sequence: TGCGCCAGCAGCTTGGGAATCGACAGGGTCACCTACGAGCAGTACTTC.

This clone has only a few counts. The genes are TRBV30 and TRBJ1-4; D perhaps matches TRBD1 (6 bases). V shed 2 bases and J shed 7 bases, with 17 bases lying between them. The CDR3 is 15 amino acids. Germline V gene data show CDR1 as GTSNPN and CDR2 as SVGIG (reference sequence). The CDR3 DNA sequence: TGTGCCTGGAGTCTAACCGGGACACCGAGTGAAAAACTGTTTTTT. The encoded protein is CAWSLTGTPSEKLFF.

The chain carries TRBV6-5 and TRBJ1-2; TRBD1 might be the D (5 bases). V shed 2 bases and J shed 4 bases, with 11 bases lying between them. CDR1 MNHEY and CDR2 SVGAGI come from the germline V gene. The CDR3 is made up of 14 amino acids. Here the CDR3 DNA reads TGTGCCAGCAGTTACAAGGGGCCCCCCTATGGCTACACCTTC. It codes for CASSYKGPPYGYTF.

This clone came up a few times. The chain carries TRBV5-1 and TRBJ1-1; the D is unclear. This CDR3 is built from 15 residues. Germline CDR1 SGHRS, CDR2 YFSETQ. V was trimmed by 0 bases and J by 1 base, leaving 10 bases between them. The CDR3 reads CASSLVAVTNTEAFF. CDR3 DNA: TGCGCCAGCAGCTTGGTGGCAGTAACGAACACTGAAGCTTTCTTT.

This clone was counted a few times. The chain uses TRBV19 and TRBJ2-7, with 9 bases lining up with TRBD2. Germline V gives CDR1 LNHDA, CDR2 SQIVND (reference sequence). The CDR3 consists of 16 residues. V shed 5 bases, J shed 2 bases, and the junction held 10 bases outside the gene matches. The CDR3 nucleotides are TGTGCCAGTAGTCTACCCTCAGCGGGAGGCACCTACGAGCAGTACTTC. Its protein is CASSLPSAGGTYEQYF.

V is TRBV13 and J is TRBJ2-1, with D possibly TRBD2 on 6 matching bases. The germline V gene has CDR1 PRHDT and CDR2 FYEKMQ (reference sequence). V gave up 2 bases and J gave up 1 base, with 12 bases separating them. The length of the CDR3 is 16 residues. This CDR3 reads CASSLMIGGSYNEQFF. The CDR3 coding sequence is TGTGCCAGCAGCTTAATGATCGGGGGTTCCTACAATGAGCAGTTCTTC.

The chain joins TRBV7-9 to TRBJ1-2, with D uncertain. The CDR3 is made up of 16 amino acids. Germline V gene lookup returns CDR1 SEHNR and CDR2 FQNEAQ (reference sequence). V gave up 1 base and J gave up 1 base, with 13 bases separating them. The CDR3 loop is CASSLERRELNYGYTF. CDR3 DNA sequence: TGTGCCAGCAGCTTAGAGAGGCGGGAACTTAACTATGGCTACACCTTC.

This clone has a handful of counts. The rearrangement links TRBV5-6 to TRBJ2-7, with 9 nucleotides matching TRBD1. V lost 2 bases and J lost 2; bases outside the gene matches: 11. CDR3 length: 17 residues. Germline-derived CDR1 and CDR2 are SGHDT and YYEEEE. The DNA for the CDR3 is TGTGCCAGCAGCTTAGGACAGGGGCCCCTGTTAACCTACGAGCAGTACTTC. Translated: CASSLGQGPLLTYEQYF.

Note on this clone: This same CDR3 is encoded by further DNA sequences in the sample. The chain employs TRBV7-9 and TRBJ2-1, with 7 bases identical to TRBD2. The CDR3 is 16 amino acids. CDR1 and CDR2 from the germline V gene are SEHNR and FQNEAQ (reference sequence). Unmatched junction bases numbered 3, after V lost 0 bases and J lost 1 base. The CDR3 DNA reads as TGTGCCAGCAGCTTAGCGGGAGGGCGGTCCTACAATGAGCAGTTCTTC. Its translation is CASSLAGGRSYNEQFF. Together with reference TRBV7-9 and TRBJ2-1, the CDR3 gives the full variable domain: DTGVSQNPRHKITKRGQNVTFRCDPISEHNRLYWYRQTLGQGPEFLTYFQNEAQLEKSRLLSDRFSAERPKGSFSTLEIQRTEQGDSAMYLCASSLAGGRSYNEQFFGPGTRLTVL.

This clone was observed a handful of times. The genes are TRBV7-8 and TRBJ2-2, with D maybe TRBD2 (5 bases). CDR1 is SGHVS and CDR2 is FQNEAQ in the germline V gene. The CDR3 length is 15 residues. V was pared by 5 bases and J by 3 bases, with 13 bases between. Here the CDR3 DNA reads TGTGCCAGCAGCCTCCGGACTCCTTACACCGGGGAGCTGTTTTTT. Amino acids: CASSLRTPYTGELFF.

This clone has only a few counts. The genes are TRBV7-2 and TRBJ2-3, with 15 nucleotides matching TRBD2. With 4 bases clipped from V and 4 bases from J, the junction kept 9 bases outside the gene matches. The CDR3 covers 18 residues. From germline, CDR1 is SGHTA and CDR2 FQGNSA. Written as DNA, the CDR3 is TGTGCCAGCAGCTACGGACTAGCGGGAGGGCCGAACGCAGATACGCAGTATTTT. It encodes CASSYGLAGGPNADTQYF.

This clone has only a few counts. The CDR3 region is CASSLVGGDLSSSGANVLTF. CDR3 nucleotides: TGCGCCAGCAGCTTGGTGGGGGGGGACTTATCGAGCTCTGGGGCCAACGTCCTGACTTTC. This rearrangement joins TRBV5-1 to TRBJ2-6, with 7 bases matching TRBD2. Germline V gene sequence: CDR1 SGHRS, CDR2 YFSETQ. The CDR3 is 20 amino acids. V was clipped by 0 bases and J by 0 bases; unmatched bases: 12.

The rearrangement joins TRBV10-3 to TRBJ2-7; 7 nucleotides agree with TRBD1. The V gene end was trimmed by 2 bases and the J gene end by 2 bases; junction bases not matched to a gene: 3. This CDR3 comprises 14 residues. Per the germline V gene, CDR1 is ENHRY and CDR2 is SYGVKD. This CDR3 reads CAISEGQAPYEQYF. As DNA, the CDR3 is TGTGCCATCAGTGAGGGACAGGCACCCTACGAGCAGTACTTC.

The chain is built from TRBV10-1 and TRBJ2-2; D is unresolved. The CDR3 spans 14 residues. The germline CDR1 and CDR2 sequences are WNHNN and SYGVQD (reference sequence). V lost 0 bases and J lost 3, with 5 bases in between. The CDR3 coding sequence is TGCGCCAGCAGTGAGTCACGGTACACCGGGGAGCTGTTTTTT. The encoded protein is CASSESRYTGELFF.

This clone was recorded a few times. The CDR3 here is CASVGERSYNEQFF. In DNA, the CDR3 is TGTGCTAGTGTCGGAGAAAGGTCCTACAATGAGCAGTTCTTC. The rearrangement joins TRBV12-5 to TRBJ2-1; D remains ambiguous. The CDR3 sequence is 14 residues long. V was trimmed by 7 bases and J by 1 base, leaving 11 bases between them. Germline CDR1 LGHNT, CDR2 FRNRAP.

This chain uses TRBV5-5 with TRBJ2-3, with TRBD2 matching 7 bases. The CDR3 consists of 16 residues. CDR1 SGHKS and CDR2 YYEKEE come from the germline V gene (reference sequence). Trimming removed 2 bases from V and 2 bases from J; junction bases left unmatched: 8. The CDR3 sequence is CASSFSAGLYTDTQYF. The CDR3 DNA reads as TGTGCCAGCAGCTTCTCGGCGGGACTATACACAGATACGCAGTATTTT.